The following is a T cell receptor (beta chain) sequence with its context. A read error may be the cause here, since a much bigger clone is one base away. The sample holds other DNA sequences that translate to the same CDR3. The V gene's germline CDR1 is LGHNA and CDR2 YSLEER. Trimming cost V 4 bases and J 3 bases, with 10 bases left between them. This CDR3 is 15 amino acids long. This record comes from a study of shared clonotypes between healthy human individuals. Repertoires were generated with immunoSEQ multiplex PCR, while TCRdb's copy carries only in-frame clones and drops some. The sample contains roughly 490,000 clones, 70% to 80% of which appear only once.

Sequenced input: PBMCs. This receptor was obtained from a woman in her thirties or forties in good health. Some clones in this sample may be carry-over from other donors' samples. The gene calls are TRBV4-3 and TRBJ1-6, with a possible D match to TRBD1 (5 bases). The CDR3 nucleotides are TGCGCCAGCAGCCTCGGGACTGTCTATAATTCACCCCTCCACTTT. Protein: CASSLGTVYNSPLHF.